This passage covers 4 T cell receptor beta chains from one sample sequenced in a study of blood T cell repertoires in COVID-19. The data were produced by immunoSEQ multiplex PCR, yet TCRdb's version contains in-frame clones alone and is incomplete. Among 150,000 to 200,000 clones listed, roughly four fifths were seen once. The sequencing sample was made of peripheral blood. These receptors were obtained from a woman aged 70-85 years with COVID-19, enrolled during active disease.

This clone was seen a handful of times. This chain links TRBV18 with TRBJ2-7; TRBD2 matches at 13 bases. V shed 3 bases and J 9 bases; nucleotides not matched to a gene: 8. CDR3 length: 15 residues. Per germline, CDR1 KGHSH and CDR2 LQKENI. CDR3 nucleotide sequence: TGTGCCAGCTCACCGGGACTAGCGGGAATAGATCGGCAGTACTTC. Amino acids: CASSPGLAGIDRQYF.

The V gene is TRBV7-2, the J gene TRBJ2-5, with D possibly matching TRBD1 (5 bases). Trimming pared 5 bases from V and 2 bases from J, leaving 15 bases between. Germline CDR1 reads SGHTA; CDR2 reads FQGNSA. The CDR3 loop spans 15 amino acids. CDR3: CASSPPRAGQETQYF. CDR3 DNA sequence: TGTGCCAGCAGCCCTCCAAGGGCAGGGCAAGAGACCCAGTACTTC. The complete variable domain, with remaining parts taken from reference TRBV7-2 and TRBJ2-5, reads GAGVSQSPSNKVTEKGKDVELRCDPISGHTALYWYRQSLGQGLEFLIYFQGNSAPDKSGLPSDRFSAERTGGSVSTLTIQRTQQEDSAVYLCASSPPRAGQETQYFGPGTRLLVL.

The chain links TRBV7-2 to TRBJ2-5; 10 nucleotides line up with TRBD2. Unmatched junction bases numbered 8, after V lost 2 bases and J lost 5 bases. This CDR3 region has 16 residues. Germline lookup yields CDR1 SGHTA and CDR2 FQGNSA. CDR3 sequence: CASSLRPSGSGETQYF. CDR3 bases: TGTGCCAGCAGCTTACGGCCTAGCGGGAGTGGGGAGACCCAGTACTTC. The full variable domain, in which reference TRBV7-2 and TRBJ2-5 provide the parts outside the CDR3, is GAGVSQSPSNKVTEKGKDVELRCDPISGHTALYWYRQSLGQGLEFLIYFQGNSAPDKSGLPSDRFSAERTGGSVSTLTIQRTQQEDSAVYLCASSLRPSGSGETQYFGPGTRLLVL.

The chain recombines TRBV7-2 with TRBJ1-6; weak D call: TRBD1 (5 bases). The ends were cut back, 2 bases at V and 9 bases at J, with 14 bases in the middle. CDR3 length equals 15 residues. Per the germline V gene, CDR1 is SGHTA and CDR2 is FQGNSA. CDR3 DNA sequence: TGTGCCAGCAGCTTAAGGGGCTCGATAGGTTCACCCCTCCACTTT. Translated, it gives CASSLRGSIGSPLHF.